This T cell receptor beta chain was observed in a study of identical twins. Trimming removed 5 bases from V and 7 bases from J; junction bases left unmatched: 5. This CDR3 is built from 14 residues. Germline V lookup: CDR1 SGHVS, CDR2 FQNEAQ. The authors used template switching to add a universal primer site and gave cDNA unique molecular identifiers. TCRdb called the 5' RACE reads again in MiXCR, with one record for every CDR3 protein. The sample has about 900,000 distinct CDR3 sequences, roughly an eighth seen once. Healthy Caucasians supplied all donations. Points from the study as a whole: The study reached conclusions through statistical analysis that was cross-sectional, not following the same donors. For monozygotic twins, models underestimated out-of-frame TCR alpha sharing.

As for this clonotype: Its cognate antigen is unknown.

This sample also belongs to another study, concerning yellow fever vaccine responses in identical twins.

V and J are TRBV7-8 and TRBJ2-2, with 9 nucleotides matching TRBD1. The sequenced sample consisted of PBMCs. The clonotype comes from a woman younger than 35 in good health. As DNA, the CDR3 is TGTGCCAGCAGCCAAAGGACAGGGGTCGGGGAGCTGTTTTTT. Its translation is CASSQRTGVGELFF.